This TCR beta chain was obtained from a study of regulatory T cells in long-lasting Graves disease. Overall study context: With positive TSH receptor antibodies and over 5 years of antithyroid drugs, Graves' disease was considered persistent.

For TCR beta, libraries came from iRepertoire HTBI primers and Arm-PCR of CDR3 regions. In TCRdb, the multiplex PCR reads were re-called with MiXCR into one record per CDR3 protein. The sample contains around 460,000 distinct CDR3 sequences, roughly 21% of which appear only once. Described time point: persistent/refractory GD, antithyroid drugs over 5 years with positive TRAb. RNA isolated from PBMCs was used to make the TCR library. Notes on this clonotype: As yet, its antigen is unknown.

General study points: Only a small sample size was used, which may have cut accuracy.

The receptor comes from a female donor with Graves disease. The sequences come from peripheral blood mononuclear cells (PBMCs), collected when the disease was refractory, from a patient treated with antithyroid drugs.

The CDR3 bases are TGTGCCAGTAGTATTTCGACAGTCTCTAGCTACGAGCAGTACTTC. Encoded protein: CASSISTVSSYEQYF. This chain joins TRBV19 and TRBJ2-7; TRBD1 is a possible D gene (5 bases). CDR3 length equals 15 residues. Trimming removed 3 bases at V and 3 bases at J, with 15 bases between. Germline V gene lookup returns CDR1 LNHDA and CDR2 SQIVND (reference sequence).